Listed below are T cell receptor beta chains from one sample, sequenced in a study of blood T cell repertoires in COVID-19. The data were produced by immunoSEQ multiplex PCR, yet TCRdb's version contains in-frame clones alone and is incomplete. The table has under 300,000 clones, approximately 89% seen once. Sequencing was done on a sample of PBMCs or T cells enriched from blood (not recorded which). These receptors were obtained from a woman between 40 and 55 years old who had been exposed to COVID-19. CDR3s include the opening cysteine and the closing phenylalanine or tryptophan. D genes are given only for firm matches. Rows may omit the clone size; those that give it use once, few, many or a size class.

>-|TRBD1|TRBJ2-1|TRBV18
CASSEDRALTTYNEQFF
TGTGCCAGCTCAGAGGACAGGGCCCTTACGACCTACAATGAGCAGTTCTTC
>-|-|TRBJ2-3|TRBV29-1
CSVFEGTDTQYF
TGCAGCGTTTTTGAGGGCACAGATACGCAGTATTTT
>-|-|TRBJ1-2|TRBV5-1
CASSLGQAVGVYGYTF
TGCGCCAGCAGCTTGGGACAGGCAGTGGGGGTCTATGGCTACACCTTC
>-|TRBD1|TRBJ1-4|TRBV30
CAWSQDRGLEKLFF
TGTGCCTGGAGTCAGGACAGGGGATTAGAAAAACTGTTTTTT
>-|-|TRBJ1-2|TRBV28
CASSLGDNSNYGYTF
TGTGCCAGCAGTTTAGGGGACAACTCTAACTATGGCTACACCTTC
>few|TRBD2|TRBJ2-1|TRBV27
CASSFMGLSGRALEQFF
TGTGCCAGCAGTTTTATGGGGTTGAGCGGGAGGGCCCTTGAGCAGTTCTTC
>-|TRBD1|TRBJ1-6|TRBV4-1
CASSRVGNRGSSSYNSPLHF
TGCGCCAGCAGCCGAGTAGGAAACAGGGGATCAAGCTCCTATAATTCACCCCTCCACTTT
>-|TRBD1|TRBJ1-6|TRBV6-6
CASRSGQSGFSPLHF
TGTGCCAGCAGGTCGGGACAGTCCGGATTTTCACCCCTCCACTTT
>-|TRBD1|TRBJ1-4|TRBV7-9
CASSTRGSGEKLFF
TGTGCCAGCAGCACCAGGGGGAGTGGAGAAAAACTGTTTTTT
>-|-|TRBJ1-2|TRBV5-1
CASSFGGRIDGYTF
TGCGCCAGCAGCTTCGGGGGGCGGATAGATGGCTACACCTTC
>-|TRBD2|TRBJ2-1|TRBV28
CASSLRQRFSGRDEQFF
TGTGCCAGCAGTTTACGACAACGATTTAGCGGGCGGGATGAGCAGTTCTTC
>-|TRBD1|TRBJ1-6|TRBV6-1
CASSEVGNRGSPLHF
TGTGCCAGCAGTGAAGTCGGTAACAGGGGTTCACCCCTCCACTTT
>-|-|TRBJ2-5|TRBV5-4
CASSLNRVAGQETQYF
TGTGCCAGCAGCTTAAATCGTGTGGCCGGGCAAGAGACCCAGTACTTC
>-|TRBD2|TRBJ2-5|TRBV29-1
CSVDEPRGGQETQYF
TGCAGCGTTGATGAACCCCGGGGGGGACAAGAGACCCAGTACTTC
>-|-|TRBJ1-2|TRBV20-1
CSAGKDRTLF
TGCAGTGCTGGAAAAGACAGGACCTTGTTC
>-|TRBD2|TRBJ2-7|TRBV4-3
CASSQRLAGSYEQYF
TGCGCCAGCAGCCAAAGACTAGCGGGGTCCTACGAGCAGTACTTC
>-|-|TRBJ1-3|TRBV27
CASSLYGGRGSSGNTIYF
TGTGCCAGCAGTTTATATGGGGGCAGAGGGTCTTCTGGAAACACCATATATTTT
>-|-|TRBJ1-3|TRBV11-2
CASSPGTGNTIYF
TGTGCCAGCAGCCCGGGAACTGGAAACACCATATATTTT
>-|TRBD1|TRBJ1-5|TRBV5-1
CASSLEGQGNQPQHF
TGTGCCAGCAGCTTGGAGGGACAGGGGAACCAGCCCCAGCATTTT
>few|-|TRBJ2-1|TRBV10-3
CAIRYSGRDEQFF
TGTGCCATCAGGTACAGTGGCAGGGATGAGCAGTTCTTC
>few|TRBD1|TRBJ1-1|TRBV28
CASSHDRANTEAFF
TGTGCCAGCAGTCACGACAGGGCAAACACTGAAGCTTTCTTT
>few|-|TRBJ2-2|TRBV5-4
CASSPFTGSGTGELFF
TGTGCCAGCAGCCCCTTCACAGGGAGTGGAACCGGGGAGCTGTTTTTT
>-|TRBD1|TRBJ1-3|TRBV10-3
CAIRTTGDGNTIYF
TGTGCCATCAGGACGACAGGGGATGGAAACACCATATATTTT
>-|TRBD2|TRBJ2-5|TRBV7-2
CASSFGGGSETQYF
TGTGCCAGCAGCTTCGGCGGGGGATCAGAGACCCAGTACTTC
>once|TRBD2|TRBJ2-1|TRBV28
CASSFSGAFVGEQFF
TGTGCCAGCAGTTTTAGCGGGGCCTTTGTAGGAGAGCAGTTCTTC
>-|-|TRBJ1-5|TRBV28
CASRGRQSYSNQPQHF
TGTGCCAGCAGGGGCCGACAGAGTTATAGCAATCAGCCCCAGCATTTT
>few|TRBD1|TRBJ1-6|TRBV3-1/TRBV3-2
CASSQDGTGWASPLHF
TGTGCCAGCAGCCAAGATGGGACAGGGTGGGCTTCACCCCTCCACTTT
>-|-|TRBJ1-2|TRBV27
CASSLSGEGYTF
TGTGCCAGCAGTTTATCCGGGGAAGGCTACACCTTC
>-|-|TRBJ1-5|TRBV14
CVPTYEISNQPQHF
TGTGTCCCCACATATGAAATTAGCAATCAGCCCCAGCATTTT
>-|-|TRBJ1-2|TRBV6-5
CASSSQVTYGYTF
TGTGCCAGCAGCTCACAGGTGACTTATGGCTACACCTTC
>-|-|TRBJ1-1|TRBV5-1
CASSYRVPRMNTEAFF
TGTGCCAGCAGCTACAGGGTCCCTCGGATGAACACTGAAGCTTTCTTT
>-|-|TRBJ1-2|TRBV19
CASRVADNLSYGYTF
TGTGCCAGTAGGGTGGCGGACAACCTATCTTATGGCTACACCTTC
>-|-|TRBJ1-1|TRBV29-1
CSVALTVMNTEAFF
TGCAGCGTTGCCCTGACAGTCATGAACACTGAAGCTTTCTTT
>-|TRBD1|TRBJ1-4|TRBV5-1
CASSTAGQGSEKLFF
TGCGCCAGCAGCACGGCGGGACAGGGTAGTGAAAAACTGTTTTTT
>-|-|TRBJ2-2|TRBV7-8
CASSPSWTENTGELFF
TGTGCCAGCAGCCCATCGTGGACAGAGAACACCGGGGAGCTGTTTTTT
>-|TRBD2|TRBJ2-3|TRBV24-1
CATSLGLAGNTDTQYF
TGTGCCACCAGCCTTGGACTAGCGGGTAACACAGATACGCAGTATTTT
>once|-|TRBJ2-6|TRBV18
CASSPGTPGRGGANVLTF
TGTGCCAGCTCACCAGGGACACCAGGTCGTGGTGGGGCCAACGTCCTGACTTTC
>-|-|TRBJ1-1|TRBV5-1
CASSLHSMNTEAFF
TGTGCCAGCAGCTTGCACAGCATGAACACTGAAGCTTTCTTT
>-|-|TRBJ1-4|TRBV28
CASSSGPATNEKLFF
TGTGCCAGCAGTAGCGGACCGGCAACTAATGAAAAACTGTTTTTT
>-|-|TRBJ1-4|TRBV5-5
CASSLAEILEEKLFF
TGTGCCAGCAGCTTGGCCGAGATACTGGAGGAAAAACTGTTTTTT